These 5 T cell receptor beta chains were all obtained from the same sample, sequenced in a study of blood T cell repertoires in COVID-19. Clones were sequenced by immunoSEQ multiplex PCR, and TCRdb holds only the in-frame ones, with some missing. Of 140,000 to 150,000 clones in the sample, 80% to 90% were seen once. The sequenced material came from peripheral blood. These receptors were collected from a man aged 55 to 70 with active or convalescent COVID-19.

This chain connects TRBV3-1 (or the pseudogene TRBV3-2) to TRBJ2-5, with TRBD2 matching 7 bases. The germline V gene encodes CDR1 LGHDT and CDR2 YNNKEL (reference sequence). The CDR3 contains 15 residues. The junction had 9 bases not matched to a gene; V was cut back by 4 bases and J by 4 bases. The CDR3 nucleotides read TGTGCCAGCAGCCCGTCGGGGGGTAGCGGAGAGACCCAGTACTTC. Translated, it gives CASSPSGGSGETQYF.

The CDR3 DNA is TGTGCCAGCAGTTTAAGGGGAAACTATGGCTACACCTTC. It translates to CASSLRGNYGYTF. The gene calls are TRBV27 and TRBJ1-2; D is possibly TRBD1 (5 bases). With 2 bases removed from V and 2 bases from J, the gap between germline ends came to 6 bases. The germline gives CDR1 MNHEY, CDR2 SMNVEV (reference sequence). The length of the CDR3 is 13 residues.

The chain uses TRBV6-5 and TRBJ1-1, with TRBD1 matching 7 bases. CDR1 and CDR2 (germline): MNHEY, SVGAGI. After removal of 6 bases from V and 4 bases from J, the junction contained 5 bases not matched to a gene. This CDR3 region has 13 residues. CDR3 residues: CASRETGPTEAFF. The CDR3 coding sequence is TGTGCCAGCAGGGAGACAGGGCCCACTGAAGCTTTCTTT.

A single count supports this clone. The chain uses TRBV4-3 and TRBJ1-3, with D tentatively TRBD1 (5 bases). Trimming took off 0 bases at V and 1 base at J, with 7 bases between the two ends. Germline CDR1 reads LGHNA; CDR2 reads YSLEER. The CDR3 runs to 15 residues. The DNA of the CDR3 is TGCGCCAGCAGCCAAGATCCAGGGTCTGGAAACACCATATATTTT. Encoded protein: CASSQDPGSGNTIYF.

This clone is a singleton in its sample. This sequence joins TRBV27 and TRBJ1-2; D remains ambiguous. The CDR3 is 16 residues long. V was clipped by 6 bases and J by 6 bases, with 23 bases between them. Looked up from germline, CDR1 is MNHEY and CDR2 is SMNVEV (reference sequence). The CDR3: CASSFSFASPEDGYTF. Here the CDR3 DNA reads TGTGCCAGCAGCTTCTCTTTTGCTTCGCCTGAGGATGGCTACACCTTC.